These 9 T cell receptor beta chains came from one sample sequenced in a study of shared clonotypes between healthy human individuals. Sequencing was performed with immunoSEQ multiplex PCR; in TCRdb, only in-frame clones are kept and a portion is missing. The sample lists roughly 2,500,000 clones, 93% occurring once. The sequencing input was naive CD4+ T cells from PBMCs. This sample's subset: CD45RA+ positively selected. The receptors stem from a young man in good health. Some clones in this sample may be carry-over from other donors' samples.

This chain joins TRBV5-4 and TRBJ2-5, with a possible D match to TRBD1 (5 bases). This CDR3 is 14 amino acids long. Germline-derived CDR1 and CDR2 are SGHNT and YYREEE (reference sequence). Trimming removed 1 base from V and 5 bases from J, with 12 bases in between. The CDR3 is CASSLTGSGETQYF. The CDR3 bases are TGTGCCAGCAGCTTGACAGGATCTGGGGAGACCCAGTACTTC.

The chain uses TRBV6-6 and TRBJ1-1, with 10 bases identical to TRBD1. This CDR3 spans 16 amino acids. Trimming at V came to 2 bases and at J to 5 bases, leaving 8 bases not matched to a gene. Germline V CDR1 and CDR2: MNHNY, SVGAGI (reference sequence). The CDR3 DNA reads TGTGCCAGCAGTTACAGTTTCGACAGGGGGCGGACTGAAGCTTTCTTT. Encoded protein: CASSYSFDRGRTEAFF.

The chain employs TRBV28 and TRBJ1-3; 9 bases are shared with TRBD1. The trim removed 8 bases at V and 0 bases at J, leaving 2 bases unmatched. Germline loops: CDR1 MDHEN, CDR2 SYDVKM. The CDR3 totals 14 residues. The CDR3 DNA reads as TGTGCCAGCCTGACAGGGGGCTCTGGAAACACCATATATTTT. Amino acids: CASLTGGSGNTIYF.

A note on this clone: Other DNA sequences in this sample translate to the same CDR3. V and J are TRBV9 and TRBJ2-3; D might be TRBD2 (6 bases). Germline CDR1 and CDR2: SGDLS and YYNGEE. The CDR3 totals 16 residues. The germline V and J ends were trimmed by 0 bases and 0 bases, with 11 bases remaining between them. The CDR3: CASSVAAGTSTDTQYF. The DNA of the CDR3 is TGTGCCAGCAGCGTAGCGGCGGGAACTAGCACAGATACGCAGTATTTT.

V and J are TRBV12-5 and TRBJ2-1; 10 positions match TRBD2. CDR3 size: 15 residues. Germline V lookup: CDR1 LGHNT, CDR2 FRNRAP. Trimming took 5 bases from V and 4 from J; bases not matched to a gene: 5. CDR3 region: CASGIRLAGYNEQFF. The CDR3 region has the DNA TGTGCTAGTGGTATAAGACTAGCGGGTTACAATGAGCAGTTCTTC. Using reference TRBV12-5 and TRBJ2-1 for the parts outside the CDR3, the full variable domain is DARVTQTPRHKVTEMGQEVTMRCQPILGHNTVFWYRQTMMQGLELLAYFRNRAPLDDSGMPKDRFSAEMPDATLATLKIQPSEPRDSAVYFCASGIRLAGYNEQFFGPGTRLTVL.

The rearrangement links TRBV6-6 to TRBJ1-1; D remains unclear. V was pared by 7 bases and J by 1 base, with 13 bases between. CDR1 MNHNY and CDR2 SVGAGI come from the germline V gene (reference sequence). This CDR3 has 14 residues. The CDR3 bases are TGTGCCAGCAATAAACTGTATGGGAACACTGAAGCTTTCTTT. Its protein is CASNKLYGNTEAFF.

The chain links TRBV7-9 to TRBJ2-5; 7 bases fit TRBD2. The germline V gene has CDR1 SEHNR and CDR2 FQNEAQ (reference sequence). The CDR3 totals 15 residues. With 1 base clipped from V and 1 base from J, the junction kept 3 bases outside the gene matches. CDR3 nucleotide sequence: TGTGCCAGCAGCTTAGTTGGGGGGGTCCAAGAGACCCAGTACTTC. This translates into CASSLVGGVQETQYF.

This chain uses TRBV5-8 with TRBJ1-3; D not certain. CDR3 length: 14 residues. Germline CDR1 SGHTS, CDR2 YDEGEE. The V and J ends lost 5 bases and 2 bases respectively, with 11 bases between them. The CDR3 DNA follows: TGTGCCAGCAGTGCGGTCTTCGCTGGAAACACCATATATTTT. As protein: CASSAVFAGNTIYF.

Here the CDR3 DNA reads TGTGCCACCAGCAGAGATAGGGCGGGAGGGCCGGACAATGAGCAGTTCTTC. As protein: CATSRDRAGGPDNEQFF. The chain employs TRBV15 and TRBJ2-1, with TRBD2 matching 9 bases. Trimming took 0 bases from V and 5 from J; bases not matched to a gene: 8. This CDR3 is built from 17 residues. Germline V gene data show CDR1 as LNHNV and CDR2 as YYDKDF (reference sequence).